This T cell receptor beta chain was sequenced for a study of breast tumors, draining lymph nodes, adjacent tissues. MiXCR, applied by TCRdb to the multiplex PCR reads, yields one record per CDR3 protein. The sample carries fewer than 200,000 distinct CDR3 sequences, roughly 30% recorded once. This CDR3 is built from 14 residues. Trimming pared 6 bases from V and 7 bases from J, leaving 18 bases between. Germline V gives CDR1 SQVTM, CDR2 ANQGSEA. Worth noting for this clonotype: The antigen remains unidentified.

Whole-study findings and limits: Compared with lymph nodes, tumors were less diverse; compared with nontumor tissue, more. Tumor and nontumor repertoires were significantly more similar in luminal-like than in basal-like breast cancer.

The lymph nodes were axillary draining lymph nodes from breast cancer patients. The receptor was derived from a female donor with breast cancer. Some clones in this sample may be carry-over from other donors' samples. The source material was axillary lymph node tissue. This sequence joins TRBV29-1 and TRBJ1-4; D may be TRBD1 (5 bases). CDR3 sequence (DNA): TGCAGCGTCGATACTAGCGGGGGTAGTGAAAAACTGTTTTTT. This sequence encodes CSVDTSGGSEKLFF. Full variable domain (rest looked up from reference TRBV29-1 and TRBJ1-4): SAVISQKPSRDICQRGTSLTIQCQVDSQVTMMFWYRQQPGQSLTLIATANQGSEATYESGFVIDKFPISRPNLTFSTLTVSNMSPEDSSIYLCSVDTSGGSEKLFFGSGTQLSVL.